What follows describes a single TCR beta chain. The clone's antigen remains unknown. Base qualities are not provided; no much larger clone lies one nucleotide away. This sample was taken from a study of T cells in tuberculosis (dated by TCRdb to the late 2010s). As for the study more broadly: To characterize T cells specific for the mycobacterial lipid antigen glucose monomycolate (GMM), the study used CD1B tetramers together with high-throughput TCR immunosequencing. IGRA-negative adolescents, IGRA-positive adolescents with latent tuberculosis and adults with active tuberculosis, some ten per group, were compared in a South African clinical cohort. PBMC from patients with active tuberculosis were archived either before the start of standard anti-tuberculosis treatment or within 7 days of starting that treatment. Overall study outcomes, separate from this receptor: The smaller NN-distances were partly driven by shorter CDR3-alpha lengths in active tuberculosis patients, and the difference for TCR-beta did not reach statistical significance. Clinical samples were selected based on which cryopreserved specimens were available, and the active tuberculosis cases were adults whereas the controls were adolescents. An accuracy of 85% to 90% (AUROC roughly 0.87) was reached by a classifier using the diverse GMM-specific repertoire, compared with around 70% accuracy when GEM motif frequencies were used. Compared with IGRA-negative controls, TCR-alpha repertoires from active tuberculosis had smaller mean NN-distances to GMM-specific TCRs, which suggests clonal expansion of these TCRs.

According to the germline V gene, CDR1 reads LGHNA and CDR2 reads YSLEER. Its CDR3 holds 15 amino acids, cysteine through phenylalanine. Here the CDR3 DNA is all that survives: 45 bases in frame from base 1. Trimming accounts for 3 bases at V and 5 bases at J, while the number of junction bases matched to no gene is 9. The immunoSEQ multiplex PCR assay was used to generate TCR libraries, with TCR-beta and/or TCR-alpha/delta assays applied to each sample. The amplified TCR libraries were sequenced using the Illumina high-throughput platform. The original methods were these. Clustering and dimensionality reduction relied on pairwise TCRdist distances among GMM-specific receptors from T cells that were either sorted ex vivo or expanded in vitro. Each clinical repertoire received a mean NN-distance score, defined as the average TCRdist to the nearest 10% of tetramer-positive reference sequences. GEM TCR motif frequency was calculated as the fraction of unique TCRs that matched known GEM sequences in V/J usage and CDR3 length. Active tuberculosis was classified by linear discriminant analysis with leave-one-out cross-validation, implemented in scikit-learn. TCRdb holds this immuneACCESS table with in-frame rearrangements only. Some clones are missing; in checked studies, unresolved V genes explain under half, and the rest has no known cause. V, J and clone size are those of that table, while D and trimming were read from the DNA. The sample includes 22,000 or so clones, with approximately 86% observed a single time. The ten largest account for 15% of the sample.

The time point tag for this specimen amounts to: new active TB diagnosis, blood taken before or within 7 days of starting treatment. The patients with active tuberculosis were newly diagnosed, HIV-seronegative South African adults aged 18 years or older. Active tuberculosis was confirmed by positive sputum smear microscopy and/or positive M. tuberculosis culture. Unsorted cryopreserved PBMC were immunosequenced, covering on average about 100,000 T cells per clinical donor. Sample: PBMCs, taken at tuberculosis diagnosis. The rearrangement combines TRBV4-3 with TRBJ1-1, and 7 junction bases match TRBD1. This TCR was recovered from an adult with tuberculosis. The sequenced DNA: TGCGCCAGCAGCCAGGCTGACAGGGCTGGAACTGAAGCTTTCTTT. Its amino acids are CASSQADRAGTEAFF.